This T cell receptor beta chain was sequenced in a study of blood T cell repertoires in COVID-19. About the research overall: The United States, Italy and Spain supplied acute and convalescent COVID-19 samples.

In the authors' workflow: The assay estimated nucleated cells by amplifying reference gene primers. Assay: immunoSEQ multiplex PCR; the TCRdb copy retains only in-frame clones and omits some. The V and J calls and clone size are taken from that table; D and trimming were inferred from the DNA. The profile covers 130,000 or so clones, with roughly 88% appearing a single time and roughly 4% taken by the ten largest. Trimming pared 2 bases from V and 0 bases from J, leaving 5 bases between. CDR3 length: 13 amino acids. The chain recombines TRBV12-3 or TRBV12-4 with TRBJ2-7; D is unclear. The clonotype comes from a man aged 40-49 years with acute or convalescent COVID-19. The specimen sequenced was peripheral blood. Here the CDR3 reads CASSLLSSYEQYF. In nucleotides, the CDR3 is TGTGCCAGCAGTTTACTGAGCTCCTACGAGCAGTACTTC.